This T cell receptor beta chain is from a study of blood T cell repertoires in COVID-19. TCRdb keeps only in-frame clones here, not all; method: immunoSEQ multiplex PCR. This sample yields around 220,000 clones, of which 65% to 85% are seen a single time; roughly 10% belongs to the top ten. This CDR3 region has 16 residues. V was clipped by 0 bases and J by 9 bases; unmatched bases: 7. Germline V CDR1 and CDR2: MNHEY, SVGAGI. The chain recombines TRBV6-5 with TRBJ2-1, with 11 positions matching TRBD1. Sequenced material: peripheral blood. The sequence derives from a woman older than 75 with acute or convalescent COVID-19. The DNA for the CDR3 is TGTGCCAGCAGTTACTCAAGGACAGGGGGCTGGGGTGAGCAGTTCTTC. Its protein product is CASSYSRTGGWGEQFF.